These T cell receptor beta chains were read from a single sample in a study of blood T cell repertoires in COVID-19. Clones were sequenced by immunoSEQ multiplex PCR, and TCRdb holds only the in-frame ones, with some missing. The repertoire holds 140,000 to 150,000 clones, with approximately 90% as singletons. The sequenced sample was peripheral blood. These receptors were taken from a man aged 60 to 75 with active or convalescent COVID-19. Both conserved end residues are part of each CDR3. Fields, in order: V gene, D gene, J gene, clone size, CDR3 DNA, CDR3 protein. D genes are given only for firm matches. Expanded clones are given a class, and other clones once, few, many or no size at all.

TRBV5-1	TRBD1	TRBJ2-5	NA	TGCGCCAGCAGCCCCCGGGCAGGGGGCGGGGAGACCCAGTACTTC	CASSPRAGGGETQYF
TRBV7-3	TRBD1	TRBJ1-6	NA	TGTGCCAGCAGCTTGGGACAGGGGCGGTCACCCCTCCACTTT	CASSLGQGRSPLHF
TRBV24-1	NA	TRBJ1-2	NA	TGTGCCACCAGTGATGGGCCGGAGGCCTATGGCTACACCTTC	CATSDGPEAYGYTF
TRBV5-5	TRBD1	TRBJ2-7	NA	TGTGCCAGCAGCTTGGGGACAGGGGTCAGCTCCTACGAGCAGTACTTC	CASSLGTGVSSYEQYF
TRBV3-1/TRBV3-2	TRBD1	TRBJ1-2	few	TGTGCCAGCAGCCGAACAGGGGTAATGTATGGCTACACCTTC	CASSRTGVMYGYTF
TRBV7-2	TRBD2	TRBJ2-7	once	TGTGCCAGCAGCCCGGGGCGGACTAGGACTAACGAGCAGTACTTC	CASSPGRTRTNEQYF
TRBV19	TRBD1	TRBJ2-7	NA	TGTGCCAGTAGTACCCCTGACAGGGGTGCGCAGTACTTC	CASSTPDRGAQYF
TRBV24-1	NA	TRBJ2-7	NA	TGTGCCACCAGTGACGGGGAGCCCGGTGAGCAGTACTTC	CATSDGEPGEQYF
TRBV3-1/TRBV3-2	TRBD1	TRBJ1-1	NA	TGTGCCAGCAGCCAAGGCACAGGGGGGACTGAAGCTTTCTTT	CASSQGTGGTEAFF
TRBV7-8	TRBD1	TRBJ1-2	NA	TGTGCCAGCAGCTTAAGGGACAGGGGGCGCGTCGGTGATGGCTACACCTTC	CASSLRDRGRVGDGYTF
TRBV28	NA	TRBJ1-4	NA	TGTGCCAGTAGACTAGGAGTTACCCCCTGGGAAAAACTGTTTTTT	CASRLGVTPWEKLFF
TRBV7-2	NA	TRBJ2-3	once	TGTGCCAGCAGCTTAGTTTCAGGGTTTGGCACAGATACGCAGTATTTT	CASSLVSGFGTDTQYF
TRBV19	TRBD1	TRBJ1-6	NA	TGTGCCAGTAGGCCGGGACAGACATATAATTCACCCCTCCACTTT	CASRPGQTYNSPLHF
TRBV9	NA	TRBJ2-3	NA	TGTGCCAGCAGCGTAGGGCAGGGGAAGGCAGATACGCAGTATTTT	CASSVGQGKADTQYF
TRBV25-1	TRBD1	TRBJ1-1	NA	TGTGCCAGCAGTGAGGGGACAGGGCTGGGCACTGAAGCTTTCTTT	CASSEGTGLGTEAFF
TRBV30	NA	TRBJ1-3	NA	TGTGCCTGGAGAAAAGACAGGATCTCTGGAAACACCATATATTTT	CAWRKDRISGNTIYF
TRBV4-3	NA	TRBJ1-1	NA	TGCGCCAGCAGTGGGCAGATGAACACTGAAGCTTTCTTT	CASSGQMNTEAFF
TRBV15	TRBD1	TRBJ1-2	NA	TGTGCCACCAGCCCCCGACAGGGTCCGACTGGCTACACCTTC	CATSPRQGPTGYTF
TRBV18	NA	TRBJ2-7	few	TGTGCCAGCTCACAGGGGTTGAAGAACGAGCAGTACTTC	CASSQGLKNEQYF
TRBV9	NA	TRBJ2-7	NA	TGTGCCAGCAGCGGTGTTAGCGGTTGGGAGCAGTACTTC	CASSGVSGWEQYF
TRBV28	NA	TRBJ1-5	many	TGTGCCAGCAATAAAGGGGGTTCGGGCAATCAGCCCCAGCATTTT	CASNKGGSGNQPQHF
TRBV2	TRBD1	TRBJ1-2	NA	TGTGCCAGCAGCCGACAGGGGGCTGGCTATGGCTACACCTTC	CASSRQGAGYGYTF
TRBV4-3	TRBD2	TRBJ2-1	once	TGCGCCAGCAGTACCCGACTAGCGGGGTCCTACAATGAGCAGTTCTTC	CASSTRLAGSYNEQFF
TRBV29-1	TRBD1	TRBJ2-7	NA	TGCAGCGCAACTACCGGGACAGGGACCCTCTACGAGCAGTACTTC	CSATTGTGTLYEQYF
TRBV5-5	TRBD1	TRBJ1-1	NA	TGTGCCAGCAGCTGGCACAGGGGGGAGAACACTGAAGCTTTCTTT	CASSWHRGENTEAFF
TRBV27	NA	TRBJ2-7	NA	TGTGCCAGCAGTTCCGGGGGAGCCCTCGAGCAGTACTTC	CASSSGGALEQYF
TRBV27	NA	TRBJ1-2	NA	TGTGCCAGCAGTCCAACGACAGGAGCTAACTATGGCTACACCTTC	CASSPTTGANYGYTF
TRBV7-2	TRBD2	TRBJ2-2	once	TGTGCCAGCAGCACCTCACTAGCGCCCGGGGAGCTGTTTTTT	CASSTSLAPGELFF
TRBV5-8	NA	TRBJ2-2	NA	TGTGCCAGCAGCTTGGGGAGGCCAATAAACACCGGGGAGCTGTTTTTT	CASSLGRPINTGELFF
TRBV6-5	NA	TRBJ1-1	NA	TGTGCCAGTGGGGGGACGGCGAACACTGAAGCTTTCTTT	CASGGTANTEAFF
TRBV6-2/TRBV6-3	NA	TRBJ2-1	once	TGTGCCAGCAGTGCCCTTTGGGGGCGCAGTGAGCAGTTCTTC	CASSALWGRSEQFF
TRBV19	NA	TRBJ1-4	NA	TGTGCCAGTAGTGCCCCCGGGACACGTAATGAAAAACTGTTTTTT	CASSAPGTRNEKLFF
TRBV6-2/TRBV6-3	TRBD2	TRBJ2-7	NA	TGTGCCAGCAGTTACTCGCGCCTAGCGGGAATGTACGAGCAGTACTTC	CASSYSRLAGMYEQYF
TRBV9	TRBD1	TRBJ1-2	NA	TGTGCCAGCCACAGGGGGACGGCTAACTATGGCTACACCTTC	CASHRGTANYGYTF
TRBV28	NA	TRBJ1-6	NA	TGTGCCAGCAGGTCCGGGGGTTCACCCCTCCACTTT	CASRSGGSPLHF
TRBV6-2/TRBV6-3	NA	TRBJ2-1	once	TGTGCCAGCAGTTCGGGAGACGCCGTTGGGGGGAATGAGCAGTTCTTC	CASSSGDAVGGNEQFF
TRBV6-5	TRBD1	TRBJ1-2	NA	TGTGCCAGCAGTTACGACAGGGAGGATGGCTACACCTTC	CASSYDREDGYTF
TRBV6-5	NA	TRBJ1-1	NA	TGTGCCAGCAGTTACATCACAGACTACTTGAACACTGAAGCTTTCTTT	CASSYITDYLNTEAFF
TRBV18	TRBD2	TRBJ2-1	NA	TGTGCCAGCTCACCCGGGACTAGCGAACACAATGAGCAGTTCTTC	CASSPGTSEHNEQFF
TRBV9	NA	TRBJ2-2	once	TGTGCCAGCAGCCCCCTTAGCGGAGCTAACACCGGGGAGCTGTTTTTT	CASSPLSGANTGELFF
TRBV10-3	NA	TRBJ1-5	NA	TGTGCCCTAAAGGCAGGGGAAACGCAGCCCCAGCATTTT	CALKAGETQPQHF
TRBV12-3/TRBV12-4	TRBD1	TRBJ1-4	NA	TGTGCCAGCAAGGACAGGGGGAGGGAAAAACTGTTTTTT	CASKDRGREKLFF
TRBV7-2	TRBD2	TRBJ2-1	NA	TGTGCCAGCAGCTGGGGACTAGCGGGATATGAGCAGTTCTTC	CASSWGLAGYEQFF
TRBV7-3	TRBD1	TRBJ2-1	NA	TGTGCCAGCACCCCGGACAGGGACGCGAAGGAGCAGTTCTTC	CASTPDRDAKEQFF
TRBV7-3	NA	TRBJ1-3	NA	TGTGCCAGCAGCTTAACCGGGGGAGCCGGAAACACCATATATTTT	CASSLTGGAGNTIYF
TRBV6-2/TRBV6-3	NA	TRBJ1-2	NA	TGTGCCAGCAGTTACAGGCAAACGCGCGCGGGAGGAGGCTACACCTTC	CASSYRQTRAGGGYTF
TRBV7-6	TRBD2	TRBJ2-2	NA	TGTGCCAGCAGCTTGGGACTAGCGGGAGAATTCGGGGAGCTGTTTTTT	CASSLGLAGEFGELFF
TRBV5-1	NA	TRBJ1-1	NA	TGCGCCAGCAGCTTTACAGGGAACACTGAAGCTTTCTTT	CASSFTGNTEAFF
TRBV6-5	TRBD1	TRBJ1-1	NA	TGTGCCAGCAGTTACAGCGGGACAGGGGCCACTGAAGCTTTCTTT	CASSYSGTGATEAFF
TRBV4-3	TRBD1	TRBJ2-3	NA	TGCGCCAGCAGCCTCGACAGGGATCCCACAGATACGCAGTATTTT	CASSLDRDPTDTQYF
TRBV9	TRBD2	TRBJ2-7	NA	TGTGCCAGCAGCGTAGCAGGGACTAGCGTCGAGCAGTACTTC	CASSVAGTSVEQYF
TRBV4-3	TRBD1	TRBJ1-4	once	TGCGCCAGCAGCCAAAGGACAGGGCCATGGGGTTCTAATGAAAAACTGTTTTTT	CASSQRTGPWGSNEKLFF
TRBV4-1	NA	TRBJ1-1	NA	TGCGCCAGCAGCCAAGACTTCGGCGGCGACGGGGTAGTGAACACTGAAGCTTTCTTT	CASSQDFGGDGVVNTEAFF
TRBV7-9	NA	TRBJ1-6	NA	TGTGCCAGCAGCTTAACAGGAAATTCACCCCTCCACTTT	CASSLTGNSPLHF
TRBV6-4	NA	TRBJ2-3	NA	TGTGCCCCCCTGAGAACGCAGTATTTT	CAPLRTQYF
TRBV18	TRBD2	TRBJ2-5	NA	TGTGCCAGCTCACCGTCGACTAGCGGGAGTGAGACCCAGTACTTC	CASSPSTSGSETQYF
TRBV11-1	NA	TRBJ2-3	NA	TGTGCCAGCAGAGGGGGGGGCGAGAGCACAGATACGCAGTATTTT	CASRGGGESTDTQYF
TRBV18	NA	TRBJ1-1	NA	TGTGCCAGCTCATCTCAGGCTGAAGCTTTCTTT	CASSSQAEAFF
TRBV5-8	TRBD2	TRBJ2-5	NA	TGTGCCAGCAGACTAGCGGGGCAAGAGACCCAGTACTTC	CASRLAGQETQYF